The 2 T cell receptor beta chains below were found in one sample sequenced in a study of T cells in localized non-small cell lung cancer. TCRdb's copy holds only in-frame clones and misses some; the assay was immunoSEQ multiplex PCR. The sample has tens of thousands of clones, 70% to 90% seen once. The source material was peripheral blood mononuclear cells, sampled before any cancer treatment. These receptor sequences come from a woman aged 35 to 70 with stage III lung adenocarcinoma.

The V call is TRBV29-1, the J call TRBJ1-6; D is uncertain. CDR3 length equals 15 residues. The V end was cut by 4 bases, the J end by 6 bases, with 16 bases between. Per the germline V gene, CDR1 is SQVTM and CDR2 is ANQGSEA. The CDR3 loop reads CSVVAGKGVNSPLHF. As DNA, the CDR3 is TGCAGCGTTGTGGCAGGAAAAGGCGTTAATTCACCCCTCCACTTT.

The chain employs TRBV2 and TRBJ2-1, with TRBD2 matching 10 bases. CDR3 length: 16 amino acids. The J segment lost 4 bases and the V segment lost 5 bases, leaving 8 bases of the junction unmatched. Per the germline V gene, CDR1 is SNHLY and CDR2 is FYNNEI. CDR3 nucleotides: TGTGCCAGCAGTTCCTCTAGCGGGAGCGGATACAATGAGCAGTTCTTC. It yields the protein CASSSSSGSGYNEQFF.